The 17 T cell receptor beta chains below all came from one sample that was sequenced in a study of brain T cells in children with intractable seizures. Generated by immunoSEQ multiplex PCR, the TCRdb table keeps only in-frame clones and is missing some. The repertoire includes 100,000 to 120,000 clones, roughly 92% of them detected once, and 3.8% sits in the top ten. The source was peripheral blood, collected at surgery. The receptors here all came from a boy under two years old with hemimegalencephaly and intractable seizures.

The rearrangement uses TRBV29-1 and TRBJ2-2, with 8 bases fitting TRBD2. The CDR3 has 16 amino acids. The trim removed 5 bases at V and 3 bases at J, leaving 11 bases unmatched. Germline assignment: CDR1 SQVTM and CDR2 ANQGSEA. The CDR3 here is CSVQQYSGKYTGELFF. CDR3 DNA: TGCAGCGTTCAACAATATAGCGGGAAATACACCGGGGAGCTGTTTTTT.

The genes are TRBV19 and TRBJ2-3; D is uncertain. With 2 bases removed from V and 1 base from J, the gap between germline ends came to 13 bases. The germline V gene encodes CDR1 LNHDA and CDR2 SQIVND (reference sequence). CDR3 size: 16 residues. As DNA, the CDR3 is TGTGCCAGTAGTATAAAGGGAAGGGCCCGCACAGATACGCAGTATTTT. This encodes CASSIKGRARTDTQYF. The complete variable domain, with remaining parts taken from reference TRBV19 and TRBJ2-3, reads DGGITQSPKYLFRKEGQNVTLSCEQNLNHDAMYWYRQDPGQGLRLIYYSQIVNDFQKGDIAEGYSVSREKKESFPLTVTSAQKNPTAFYLCASSIKGRARTDTQYFGPGTRLTVL.

This rearrangement joins TRBV24-1 to TRBJ2-2, with 7 bases identical to TRBD2. Germline CDR1 is KGHDR and CDR2 is SFDVKD. CDR3 length: 14 residues. Unmatched junction bases numbered 4, after V lost 5 bases and J lost 5 bases. The CDR3: CATSVRAGTGELFF. The CDR3 DNA reads as TGTGCCACCAGTGTACGAGCGGGGACCGGGGAGCTGTTTTTT.

This clone has only a few counts. V usage is TRBV7-9 and J usage is TRBJ2-7; the match to TRBD1 covers 9 bases. Trimming cost V 0 bases and J 3 bases; bases outside gene matches: 3. The germline V gene has CDR1 SEHNR and CDR2 FQNEAQ (reference sequence). This CDR3 has 15 amino acids. The CDR3 reads CASSLAGQGIYEQYF. The DNA of the CDR3 is TGTGCCAGCAGCTTAGCCGGACAGGGGATCTACGAGCAGTACTTC.

The chain employs TRBV29-1 and TRBJ2-7; maybe TRBD2 (6 bases). Germline CDR1 reads SQVTM; CDR2 reads ANQGSEA. This CDR3 has 14 residues. Trimming stripped 6 bases from V and 4 bases from J, with 19 bases between. CDR3 sequence: CSVGGRGGGYEQYF. CDR3 DNA: TGCAGCGTCGGAGGTCGGGGAGGAGGGTACGAGCAGTACTTC.

This clone was observed once. This chain connects TRBV10-3 to TRBJ1-4; D not resolved. Germline CDR1 reads ENHRY; CDR2 reads SYGVKD. CDR3 size: 14 residues. Trimming removed 6 bases from V and 7 bases from J, with 15 bases in between. The CDR3 loop reads CAIRPTGMSEKLFF. CDR3 nucleotide sequence: TGTGCCATCAGGCCAACGGGGATGAGTGAAAAACTGTTTTTT.

The genes are TRBV21-1 and TRBJ2-2; TRBD2, the D gene given by the table, was not confirmed from the DNA. TRBV21-1 is tagged as a pseudogene. CDR3 size: 21 residues. The CDR3 region has the DNA TGTGCCAGCAGCACGGGGGTCTTGGCAGGGACTAGCGGGAGGAACACCGGGGAGCTGTTTTTT. Translating it yields CASSTGVLAGTSGRNTGELFF.

CDR3 bases: TGTGCCAGCAGTTACCCAGTGGGGGCAAGTACCGGGGAGCTGTTTTTT. This translates into CASSYPVGASTGELFF. V and J are TRBV6-5 and TRBJ2-2; tentative D call: TRBD1 (6 bases). Germline assignment: CDR1 MNHEY and CDR2 SVGAGI. The CDR3 consists of 16 residues. Trimming took off 2 bases at V and 5 bases at J, with 15 bases between the two ends.

The CDR3 coding sequence is TGTGCCAGCAGCCCAGGGCATTCCGACACCGGGGAGCTGTTTTTT. Residues: CASSPGHSDTGELFF. V gene TRBV7-3 combines with J gene TRBJ2-2, with D possibly TRBD1 on 5 matching bases. V was shortened by 5 bases and J by 3 bases, with 13 bases between the two germline ends. Germline values: CDR1 SGHTA, CDR2 FQGTGA. The CDR3 totals 15 residues.

The count of this clone is one. The V and J genes are TRBV5-4 and TRBJ2-3; 8 nucleotides align to TRBD2. Germline CDR1 SGHNT, CDR2 YYREEE (reference sequence). J lost 6 bases, V lost 4 bases, and 13 bases had no gene match. The CDR3 runs to 16 residues. The CDR3 bases are TGTGCCAGCAGCGGAGCCGGGACTAGGGATGGTGATACGCAGTATTTT. This gives the protein CASSGAGTRDGDTQYF. Looking up the rest from reference TRBV5-4 and TRBJ2-3 gives the full variable domain: ETGVTQSPTHLIKTRGQQVTLRCSSQSGHNTVSWYQQALGQGPQFIFQYYREEENGRGNFPPRFSGLQFPNYSSELNVNALELDDSALYLCASSGAGTRDGDTQYFGPGTRLTVL.

The chain employs TRBV5-1 and TRBJ1-4, with D hard to call. The CDR3 has 14 residues. Germline assignment: CDR1 SGHRS and CDR2 YFSETQ. With 0 bases removed from V and 4 bases from J, the gap between germline ends came to 7 bases. CDR3 residues: CASSLDRNNEKLFF. The CDR3 nucleotides are TGCGCCAGCAGCTTGGATAGGAATAATGAAAAACTGTTTTTT.

This chain joins TRBV5-1 and TRBJ1-2; tentatively, D is TRBD1 (5 bases). V lost 4 bases and J 2 bases, leaving 15 bases between the germline ends. The CDR3 is made up of 15 amino acids. Germline-derived CDR1 and CDR2 are SGHRS and YFSETQ. CDR3 amino acids: CASSHRDSRNYGYTF. In DNA form, the CDR3 reads TGCGCCAGCAGCCACCGGGACTCCCGGAACTATGGCTACACCTTC.

This rearrangement joins TRBV30 to TRBJ1-6; D ambiguous. With 3 bases removed from V and 4 bases from J, the gap between germline ends came to 13 bases. CDR3 length equals 15 residues. The germline V gene has CDR1 GTSNPN and CDR2 SVGIG (reference sequence). CDR3: CAWSARTVYNSPLHF. The CDR3 region has the DNA TGTGCCTGGAGCGCCAGGACTGTTTATAATTCACCCCTCCACTTT.

The chain joins TRBV30 to TRBJ1-2; D gene unclear. In germline, CDR1 is GTSNPN, CDR2 SVGIG (reference sequence). The CDR3 runs 12 residues. The V end lost 1 base, the J end lost 4 bases, and 7 bases lay between the germline ends. This CDR3 is CAWSASGYGYTF. In DNA form, the CDR3 reads TGTGCCTGGAGTGCTTCGGGCTATGGCTACACCTTC.

This chain joins TRBV4-2 and TRBJ2-1; 9 bases are shared with TRBD2. The germline gives CDR1 LGHNA, CDR2 YNFKEQ. V gave up 3 bases and J gave up 8 bases; unmatched junction bases: 8. The CDR3 contains 15 residues. Here the CDR3 reads CASSHAPGLADEQFF. DNA for the CDR3: TGTGCCAGCAGCCATGCCCCGGGACTAGCCGATGAGCAGTTCTTC.

The chain carries TRBV25-1 and TRBJ1-2; the D is unclear. Per germline, CDR1 MGHDK and CDR2 SYGVNS. With 3 bases removed from V and 1 base from J, the gap between germline ends came to 6 bases. The CDR3 contains 13 residues. The CDR3 DNA is TGTGCCAGCAGTGATAGGCATAACTATGGCTACACCTTC. Translated, it gives CASSDRHNYGYTF.

The genes are TRBV2 and TRBJ1-3; unclear D gene. V was cut by 4 bases and J by 0 bases, with 13 bases left in between. Germline V lookup: CDR1 SNHLY, CDR2 FYNNEI. This CDR3 has 16 residues. The CDR3 sequence is CASSAGHSFSGNTIYF. The CDR3 DNA reads TGTGCCAGCAGTGCTGGTCACAGCTTCTCTGGAAACACCATATATTTT.